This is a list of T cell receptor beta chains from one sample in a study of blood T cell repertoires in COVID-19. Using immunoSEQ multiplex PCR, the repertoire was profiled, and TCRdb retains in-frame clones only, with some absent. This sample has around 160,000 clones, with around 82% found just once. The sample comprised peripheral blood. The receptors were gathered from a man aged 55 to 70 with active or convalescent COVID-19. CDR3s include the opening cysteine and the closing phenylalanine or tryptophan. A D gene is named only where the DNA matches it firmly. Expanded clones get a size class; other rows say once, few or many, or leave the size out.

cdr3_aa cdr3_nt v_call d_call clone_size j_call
CASSIVTGNQPQHF TGTGCCAGTAGTATCGTGACAGGCAATCAGCCCCAGCATTTT TRBV19 NA NA TRBJ1-5
CASSLWEGPNEQFF TGTGCCAGCAGTTTGTGGGAGGGCCCGAATGAGCAGTTCTTC TRBV28 TRBD2 NA TRBJ2-1
CASSLTESYEQYF TGCGCCAGCAGCTTGACAGAGTCCTACGAGCAGTACTTC TRBV5-1 NA few TRBJ2-7
CASNPGLAVNTGELFF TGTGCCAGCAATCCCGGGCTAGCGGTGAACACCGGGGAGCTGTTTTTT TRBV2 TRBD2 NA TRBJ2-2
CACRNGTGRIREKLFF TGTGCCTGCCGAAACGGGACAGGGAGGATAAGAGAAAAACTGTTTTTT TRBV30 TRBD1 NA TRBJ1-4
CASSLLGQGDYGYTF TGTGCCAGCAGTCTTCTGGGACAGGGAGACTATGGCTACACCTTC TRBV6-5 TRBD1 NA TRBJ1-2
CASSQLTGVPSDTQYF TGCGCCAGCAGCCAACTGACGGGAGTCCCCTCCGATACGCAGTATTTT TRBV4-3 NA once TRBJ2-3
CASSPRGGGVYEQYF TGTGCCAGCAGCCCGCGGGGGGGCGGGGTTTACGAGCAGTACTTC TRBV7-2 TRBD2 few TRBJ2-7
CASSALDRGDGYTF TGTGCCAGTAGTGCCCTGGACAGGGGGGATGGCTACACCTTC TRBV19 TRBD1 NA TRBJ1-2
CASSYGQNTEAFF TGTGCCAGCAGTTACGGACAGAACACTGAAGCTTTCTTT TRBV6-5 NA NA TRBJ1-1
CASSATTGSSGNTIYF TGTGCCAGCAGCGCCACGACAGGGAGCTCTGGAAACACCATATATTTT TRBV6-2/TRBV6-3 TRBD1 NA TRBJ1-3
CAISGHNPSGANVLTF TGTGCCATCAGTGGACACAATCCGTCTGGGGCCAACGTCCTGACTTTC TRBV10-3 NA NA TRBJ2-6
CASSTGWGNQPQHF TGTGCCAGTAGTACCGGGTGGGGCAATCAGCCCCAGCATTTT TRBV19 NA NA TRBJ1-5
CASRKRDILTDTQYF TGTGCCAGTAGGAAGAGGGACATCCTCACAGATACGCAGTATTTT TRBV19 NA NA TRBJ2-3
CASSPGGGSSLNEQYF TGTGCCAGCAGCCCGGGTGGGGGGTCTAGTCTAAACGAGCAGTACTTC TRBV5-5 NA NA TRBJ2-7
CASMEGGNSPLHF TGTGCCAGCATGGAGGGGGGGAATTCACCCCTCCACTTT TRBV28 NA NA TRBJ1-6
CSVDRGRTDNEQFF TGCAGCGTTGACAGGGGGCGAACAGACAATGAGCAGTTCTTC TRBV29-1 TRBD1 NA TRBJ2-1
CASSFLAGDTGELFF TGTGCCAGCAGCTTCCTAGCGGGAGACACCGGGGAGCTGTTTTTT TRBV7-3 TRBD2 NA TRBJ2-2
CATSKDGQVNQPQHF TGTGCCACCAGCAAAGACGGACAGGTCAATCAGCCCCAGCATTTT TRBV15 TRBD1 NA TRBJ1-5
CASKSGLAPEQFF TGCGCCAGCAAATCGGGACTAGCGCCTGAGCAGTTCTTC TRBV5-1 TRBD2 NA TRBJ2-1
CATSGTSGTDEQFF TGTGCCACGTCAGGGACTAGCGGGACGGATGAGCAGTTCTTC TRBV24-1 TRBD2 NA TRBJ2-1
CATSSGSETQYF TGTGCCACCAGTTCGGGGTCCGAGACCCAGTACTTC TRBV24-1 NA NA TRBJ2-5
CASSLLGQGRLFYNEQFF TGTGCCAGCAGCTTATTGGGGCAGGGGCGCCTGTTCTACAATGAGCAGTTCTTC TRBV7-6 NA once TRBJ2-1
CASSGSMTRGQPQHF TGTGCCAGCAGTGGTTCGATGACAAGGGGTCAGCCCCAGCATTTT TRBV2 NA NA TRBJ1-5
CASSLFRRQSSYEQYF TGTGCCAGCAGCCTCTTCCGTAGACAGTCCTCCTACGAGCAGTACTTC TRBV7-2 NA NA TRBJ2-7
CASSPLRVIGHGQFF TGTGCCAGCAGCCCCCTCAGGGTAATCGGACACGGGCAGTTCTTC TRBV7-6 NA NA TRBJ2-1
CASSLYGRPTDTQYF TGCGCCAGCAGCTTGTACGGGAGGCCCACAGATACGCAGTATTTT TRBV5-1 TRBD2 NA TRBJ2-3
CASSPPGQGHTDTQYF TGTGCCAGCAGCCCACCGGGACAGGGGCACACAGATACGCAGTATTTT TRBV4-2 TRBD1 few TRBJ2-3
CASSPRQASYNEQFF TGTGCCAGCAGCCCCAGACAGGCCTCCTACAATGAGCAGTTCTTC TRBV7-9 NA NA TRBJ2-1
CASSTRQTNTEAFF TGTGCCAGCAGTACCCGACAGACGAACACTGAAGCTTTCTTT TRBV28 NA NA TRBJ1-1
CASSSFVSSSEQYF TGTGCCAGCAGCTCGTTCGTGTCGTCCTCTGAGCAGTACTTC TRBV9 NA NA TRBJ2-7
CASSIVGGRGGYNEQFF TGTGCCAGTAGTATAGTCGGCGGGAGAGGAGGCTACAATGAGCAGTTCTTC TRBV19 TRBD2 NA TRBJ2-1
CASTLDRGDYGYTF TGTGCCAGTACCCTTGACAGGGGTGACTATGGCTACACCTTC TRBV19 TRBD1 NA TRBJ1-2
CATSPGADTQYF TGTGCCACCTCCCCTGGAGCAGATACGCAGTATTTT TRBV25-1 NA NA TRBJ2-3
CASSYRPPDEQFF TGTGCCAGCAGTTATCGTCCCCCGGATGAGCAGTTCTTC TRBV6-5 NA NA TRBJ2-1
CASSSQGFYEQYF TGTGCCAGCAGTTCACAGGGGTTCTACGAGCAGTACTTC TRBV6-5 TRBD1 NA TRBJ2-7
CASSSTGDSTLSTDTQYF TGTGCCAGCAGTTCGACAGGGGATTCGACCTTGAGCACAGATACGCAGTATTTT TRBV28 TRBD1 once TRBJ2-3
CASSPQREQGRAFF TGTGCCAGCAGCCCGCAGCGAGAACAGGGGAGGGCTTTCTTT TRBV7-2 TRBD1 NA TRBJ1-1
CASSPWDRATDTQYF TGTGCCAGCAGTCCTTGGGACAGGGCGACGGATACGCAGTATTTT TRBV6-5 TRBD1 once TRBJ2-3
CASSPGLAGFEQYF TGTGCCAGCAGCCCGGGACTAGCGGGTTTTGAGCAGTACTTC TRBV3-1/TRBV3-2 TRBD2 NA TRBJ2-7
CASRHLDRKNEQFF TGTGCCAGCAGGCACCTAGACAGGAAAAATGAGCAGTTCTTC TRBV28 NA few TRBJ2-1
CASSLVTGSSYNSPLHF TGTGCCAGCAGCTTGGTAACGGGGAGCTCCTATAATTCACCCCTCCACTTT TRBV7-2 NA NA TRBJ1-6
CASSKSVELERNTEAFF TGTGCCAGCAGCAAAAGCGTTGAGCTGGAAAGGAACACTGAAGCTTTCTTT TRBV21-1 NA NA TRBJ1-1
CATSRDKGKLAGKETQYF TGTGCCACCAGCAGAGATAAGGGAAAGCTAGCGGGAAAAGAGACCCAGTACTTC TRBV15 TRBD2 NA TRBJ2-5